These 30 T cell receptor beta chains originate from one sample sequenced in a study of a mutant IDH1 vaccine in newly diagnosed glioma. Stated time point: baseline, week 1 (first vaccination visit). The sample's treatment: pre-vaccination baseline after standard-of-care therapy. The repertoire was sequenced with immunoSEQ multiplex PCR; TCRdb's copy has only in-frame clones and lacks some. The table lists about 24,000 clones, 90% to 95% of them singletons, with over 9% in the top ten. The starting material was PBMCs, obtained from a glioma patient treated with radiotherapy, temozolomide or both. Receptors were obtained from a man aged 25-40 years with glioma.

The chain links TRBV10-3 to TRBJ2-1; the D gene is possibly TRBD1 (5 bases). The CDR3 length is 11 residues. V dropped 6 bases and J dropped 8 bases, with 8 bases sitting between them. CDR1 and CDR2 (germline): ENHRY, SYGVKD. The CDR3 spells CAISQGHEQFF. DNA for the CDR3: TGTGCCATCAGCCAGGGTCATGAGCAGTTCTTC.

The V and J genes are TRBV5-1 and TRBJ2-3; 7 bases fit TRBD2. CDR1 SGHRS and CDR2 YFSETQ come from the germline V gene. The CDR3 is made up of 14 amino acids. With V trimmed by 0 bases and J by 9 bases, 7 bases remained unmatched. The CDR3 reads CASSLVTSKPTQYF. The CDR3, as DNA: TGCGCCAGCAGCTTGGTGACTAGCAAACCCACGCAGTATTTT.

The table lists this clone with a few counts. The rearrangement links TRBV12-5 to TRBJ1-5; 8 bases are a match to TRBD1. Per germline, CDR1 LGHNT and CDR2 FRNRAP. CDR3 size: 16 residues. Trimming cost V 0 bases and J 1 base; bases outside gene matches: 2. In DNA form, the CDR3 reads TGTGCTAGTGGTTTGGTCAGGGGGCAAAGCAATCAGCCCCAGCATTTT. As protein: CASGLVRGQSNQPQHF.

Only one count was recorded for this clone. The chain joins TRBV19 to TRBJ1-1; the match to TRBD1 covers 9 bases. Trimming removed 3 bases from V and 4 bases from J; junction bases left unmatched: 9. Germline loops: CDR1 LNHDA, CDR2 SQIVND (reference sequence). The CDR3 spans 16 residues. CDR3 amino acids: CASSIETGGALTEAFF. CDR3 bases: TGTGCCAGTAGTATTGAGACAGGGGGGGCCCTCACTGAAGCTTTCTTT.

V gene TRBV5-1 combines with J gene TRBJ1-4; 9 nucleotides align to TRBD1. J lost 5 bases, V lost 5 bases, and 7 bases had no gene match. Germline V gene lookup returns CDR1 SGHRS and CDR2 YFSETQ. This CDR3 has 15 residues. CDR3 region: CASSPGTGLNEKLFF. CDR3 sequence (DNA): TGCGCCAGCAGTCCCGGGACAGGGTTGAATGAAAAACTGTTTTTT.

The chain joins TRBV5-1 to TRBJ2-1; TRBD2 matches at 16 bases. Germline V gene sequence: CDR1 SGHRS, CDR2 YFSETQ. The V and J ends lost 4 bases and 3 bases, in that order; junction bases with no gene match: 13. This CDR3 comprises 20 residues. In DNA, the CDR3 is TGCGCCAGCAGCACTGCCGGGACTAGCGGGAGGGCCCACTACTACAATGAGCAGTTCTTC. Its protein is CASSTAGTSGRAHYYNEQFF.

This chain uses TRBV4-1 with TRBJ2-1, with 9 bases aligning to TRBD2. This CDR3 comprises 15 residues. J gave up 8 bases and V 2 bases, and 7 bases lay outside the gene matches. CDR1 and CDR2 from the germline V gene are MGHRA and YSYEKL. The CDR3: CASSQTSGLGDEQFF. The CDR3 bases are TGCGCCAGCAGCCAAACTAGCGGGTTGGGGGATGAGCAGTTCTTC.

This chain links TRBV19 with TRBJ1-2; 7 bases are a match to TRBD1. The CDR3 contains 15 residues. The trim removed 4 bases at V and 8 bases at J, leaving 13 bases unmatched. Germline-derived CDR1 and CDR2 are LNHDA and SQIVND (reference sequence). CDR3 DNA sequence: TGTGCCAGTAGTAATCCTGCCAAGGGGGCGTACGGCTACACCTTC. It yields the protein CASSNPAKGAYGYTF. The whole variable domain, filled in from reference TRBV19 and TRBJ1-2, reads DGGITQSPKYLFRKEGQNVTLSCEQNLNHDAMYWYRQDPGQGLRLIYYSQIVNDFQKGDIAEGYSVSREKKESFPLTVTSAQKNPTAFYLCASSNPAKGAYGYTFGSGTRLTVV.

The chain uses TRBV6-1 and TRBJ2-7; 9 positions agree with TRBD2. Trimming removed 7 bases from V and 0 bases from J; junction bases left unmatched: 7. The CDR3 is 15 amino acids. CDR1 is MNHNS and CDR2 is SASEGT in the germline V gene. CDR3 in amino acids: CASTLTSGSSYEQYF. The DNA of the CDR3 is TGTGCCAGCACCCTGACTAGCGGAAGCTCCTACGAGCAGTACTTC.

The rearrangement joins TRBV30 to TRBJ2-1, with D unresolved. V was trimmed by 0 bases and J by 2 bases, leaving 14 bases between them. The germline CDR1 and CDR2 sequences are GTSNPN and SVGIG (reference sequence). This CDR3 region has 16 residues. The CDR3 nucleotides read TGTGCCTGGAGTGTACGGTGGGGTACGACCTACAATGAGCAGTTCTTC. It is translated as CAWSVRWGTTYNEQFF.

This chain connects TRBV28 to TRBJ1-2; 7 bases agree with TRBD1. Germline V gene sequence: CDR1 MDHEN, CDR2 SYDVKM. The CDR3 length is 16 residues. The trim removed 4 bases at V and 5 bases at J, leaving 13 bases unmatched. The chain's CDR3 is CASSSTSTGSIYGYTF. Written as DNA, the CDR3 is TGTGCCAGCAGTTCCACCTCGACAGGGAGCATTTATGGCTACACCTTC.

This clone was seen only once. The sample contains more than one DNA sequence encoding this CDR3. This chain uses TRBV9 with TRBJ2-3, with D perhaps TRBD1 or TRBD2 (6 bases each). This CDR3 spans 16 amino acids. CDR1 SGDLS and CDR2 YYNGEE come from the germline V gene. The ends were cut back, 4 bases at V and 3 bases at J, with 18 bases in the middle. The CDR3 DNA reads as TGTGCCAGCAGCCCTTTGGGGGGCTGGGCTACAGATACGCAGTATTTT. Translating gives CASSPLGGWATDTQYF.

The DNA for the CDR3 is TGTGCCAGCAGTTGGGCTCGGGGGGGCAACACTGAAGCTTTCTTT. Its translation is CASSWARGGNTEAFF. The chain carries TRBV6-5 and TRBJ1-1; D is perhaps TRBD1 (6 bases). The CDR3 runs 15 residues. The ends were cut back, 4 bases at V and 2 bases at J, with 14 bases in the middle. Germline V gene sequence: CDR1 MNHEY, CDR2 SVGAGI.

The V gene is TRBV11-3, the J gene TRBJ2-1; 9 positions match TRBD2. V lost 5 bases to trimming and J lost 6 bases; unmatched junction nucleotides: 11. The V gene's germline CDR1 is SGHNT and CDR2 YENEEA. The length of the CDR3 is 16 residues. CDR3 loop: CASSGGPTSGLNEQFF. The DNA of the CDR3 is TGTGCCAGCAGCGGAGGCCCGACTAGCGGCCTCAATGAGCAGTTCTTC.

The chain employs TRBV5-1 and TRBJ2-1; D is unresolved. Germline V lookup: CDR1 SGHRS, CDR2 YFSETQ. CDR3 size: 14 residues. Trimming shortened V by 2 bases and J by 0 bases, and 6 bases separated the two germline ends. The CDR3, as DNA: TGCGCCAGCAGCTTCTCCACCTCCTACAATGAGCAGTTCTTC. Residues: CASSFSTSYNEQFF.

The CDR3 bases are TGTGCCAGCAGCGTACAGGGAGGAGGCACTGAAGCTTTCTTT. It specifies CASSVQGGGTEAFF. The rearrangement uses TRBV7-9 and TRBJ1-1, with a possible D match to TRBD1 (6 bases). Trimming removed 5 bases at V and 4 bases at J, with 14 bases between. In germline, CDR1 is SEHNR, CDR2 FQNEAQ (reference sequence). This CDR3 has 14 residues.

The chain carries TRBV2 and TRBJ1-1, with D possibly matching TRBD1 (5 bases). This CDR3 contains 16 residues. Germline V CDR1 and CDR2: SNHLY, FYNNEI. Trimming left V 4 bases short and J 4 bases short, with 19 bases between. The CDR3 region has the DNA TGTGCCAGCAGTGCCTCGGGGCCTTTAGCGGGCACTGAAGCTTTCTTT. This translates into CASSASGPLAGTEAFF.

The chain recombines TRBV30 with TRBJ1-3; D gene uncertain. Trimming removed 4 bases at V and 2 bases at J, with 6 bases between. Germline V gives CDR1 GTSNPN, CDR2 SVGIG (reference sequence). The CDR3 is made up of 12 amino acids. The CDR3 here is CAWNPAGNTIYF. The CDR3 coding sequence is TGTGCCTGGAACCCTGCTGGAAACACCATATATTTT.

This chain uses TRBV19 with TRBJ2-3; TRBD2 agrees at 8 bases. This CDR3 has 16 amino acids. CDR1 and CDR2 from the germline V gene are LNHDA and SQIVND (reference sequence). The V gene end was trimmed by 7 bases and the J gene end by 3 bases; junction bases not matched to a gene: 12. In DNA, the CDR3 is TGTGCCAGTAAGAAGGGGACGGGAGGGAGTACAGATACGCAGTATTTT. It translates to CASKKGTGGSTDTQYF. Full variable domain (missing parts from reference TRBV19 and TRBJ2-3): DGGITQSPKYLFRKEGQNVTLSCEQNLNHDAMYWYRQDPGQGLRLIYYSQIVNDFQKGDIAEGYSVSREKKESFPLTVTSAQKNPTAFYLCASKKGTGGSTDTQYFGPGTRLTVL.

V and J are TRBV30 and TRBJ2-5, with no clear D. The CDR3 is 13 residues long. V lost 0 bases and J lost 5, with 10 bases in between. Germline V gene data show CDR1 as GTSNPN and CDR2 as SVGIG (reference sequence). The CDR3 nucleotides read TGTGCCTGGAGTGTAATGGATAGGGAGACCCAGTACTTC. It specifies CAWSVMDRETQYF.

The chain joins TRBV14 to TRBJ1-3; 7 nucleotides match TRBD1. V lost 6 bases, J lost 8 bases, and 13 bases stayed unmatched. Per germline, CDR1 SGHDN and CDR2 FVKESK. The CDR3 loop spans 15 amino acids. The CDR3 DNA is TGTGCCAGCAGAGAGACAGGGTCGTTTTTCGACACCATATATTTT. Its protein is CASRETGSFFDTIYF.

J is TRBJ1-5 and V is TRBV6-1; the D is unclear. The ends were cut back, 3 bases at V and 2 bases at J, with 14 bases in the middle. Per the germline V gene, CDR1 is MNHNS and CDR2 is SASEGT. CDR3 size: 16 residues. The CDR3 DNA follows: TGTGCCAGCAGTGAGTTTCGCCTCAAGGGCAATCAGCCCCAGCATTTT. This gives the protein CASSEFRLKGNQPQHF.

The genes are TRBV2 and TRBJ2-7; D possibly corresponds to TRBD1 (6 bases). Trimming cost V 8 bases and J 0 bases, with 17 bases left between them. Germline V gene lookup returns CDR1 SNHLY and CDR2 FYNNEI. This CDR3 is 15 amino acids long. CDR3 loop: CASAHGTTISYEQYF. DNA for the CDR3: TGTGCCAGCGCTCACGGGACAACTATCTCCTACGAGCAGTACTTC.

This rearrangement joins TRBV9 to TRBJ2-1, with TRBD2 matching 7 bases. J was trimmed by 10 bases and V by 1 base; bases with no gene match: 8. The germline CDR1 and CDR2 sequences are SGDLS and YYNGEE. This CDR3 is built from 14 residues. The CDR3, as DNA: TGTGCCAGCAGCGTACGAGGGAGGGGTCAAGAGCAGTTCTTC. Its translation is CASSVRGRGQEQFF.

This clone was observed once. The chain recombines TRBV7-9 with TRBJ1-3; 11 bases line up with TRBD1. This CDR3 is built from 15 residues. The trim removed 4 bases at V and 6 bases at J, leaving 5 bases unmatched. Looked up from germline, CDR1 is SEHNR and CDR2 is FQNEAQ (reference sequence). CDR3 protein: CASSSDRGPVNTIYF. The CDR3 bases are TGTGCCAGCAGCTCGGACAGGGGGCCAGTAAACACCATATATTTT.

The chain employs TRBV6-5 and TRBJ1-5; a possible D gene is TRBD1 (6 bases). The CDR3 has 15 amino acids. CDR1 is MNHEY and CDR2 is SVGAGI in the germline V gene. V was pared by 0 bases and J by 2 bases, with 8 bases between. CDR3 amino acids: CASSYSRGGNQPQHF. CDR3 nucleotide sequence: TGTGCCAGCAGTTACTCCAGGGGCGGCAATCAGCCCCAGCATTTT.

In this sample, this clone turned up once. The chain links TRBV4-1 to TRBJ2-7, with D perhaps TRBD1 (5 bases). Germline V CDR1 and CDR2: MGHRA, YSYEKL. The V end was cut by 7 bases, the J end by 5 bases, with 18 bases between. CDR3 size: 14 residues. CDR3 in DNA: TGCGCCAGCAATCGAGGACAAACCGCTGACGAGCAGTACTTC. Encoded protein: CASNRGQTADEQYF.

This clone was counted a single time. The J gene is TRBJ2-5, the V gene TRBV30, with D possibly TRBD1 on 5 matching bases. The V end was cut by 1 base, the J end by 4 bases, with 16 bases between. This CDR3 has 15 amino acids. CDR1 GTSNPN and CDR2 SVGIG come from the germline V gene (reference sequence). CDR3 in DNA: TGTGCCTGGAGTGACCAGGGTAGATTGGGAGAGACCCAGTACTTC. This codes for CAWSDQGRLGETQYF.

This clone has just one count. The CDR3 nucleotides are TGTGCCAGCAGTTACTCAACAGGGGTCTATGGCTACACCTTC. It yields the protein CASSYSTGVYGYTF. V is TRBV6-5 and J is TRBJ1-2; TRBD1 aligns across 7 bases. Trimming took 0 bases from V and 4 from J; bases not matched to a gene: 2. CDR1 and CDR2 (germline): MNHEY, SVGAGI. The CDR3 length is 14 residues.

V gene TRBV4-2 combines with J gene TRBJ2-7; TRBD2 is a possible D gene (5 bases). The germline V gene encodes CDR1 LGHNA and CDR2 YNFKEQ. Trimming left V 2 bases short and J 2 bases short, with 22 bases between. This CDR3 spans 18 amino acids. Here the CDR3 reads CASSQSLVRANLAYEQYF. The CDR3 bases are TGTGCCAGCAGCCAATCGCTAGTGAGGGCGAATCTAGCCTACGAGCAGTACTTC.